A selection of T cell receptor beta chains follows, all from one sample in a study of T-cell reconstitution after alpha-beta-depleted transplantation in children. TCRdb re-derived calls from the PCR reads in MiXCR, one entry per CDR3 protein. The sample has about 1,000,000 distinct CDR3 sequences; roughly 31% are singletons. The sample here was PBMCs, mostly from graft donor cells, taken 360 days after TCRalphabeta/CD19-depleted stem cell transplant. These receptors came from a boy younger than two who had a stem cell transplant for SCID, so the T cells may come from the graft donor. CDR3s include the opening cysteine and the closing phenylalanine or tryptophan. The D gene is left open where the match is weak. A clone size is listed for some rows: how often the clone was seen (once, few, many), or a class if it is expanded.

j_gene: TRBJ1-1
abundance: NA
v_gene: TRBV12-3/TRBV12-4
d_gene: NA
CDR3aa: CASTQNTEAFF
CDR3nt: TGTGCCAGCACCCAGAACACTGAAGCTTTCTTT

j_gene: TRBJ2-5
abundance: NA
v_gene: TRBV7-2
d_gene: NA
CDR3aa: CASSFKSAGETQYF
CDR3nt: TGTGCCAGCAGTTTCAAGTCTGCGGGGGAGACCCAGTACTTC

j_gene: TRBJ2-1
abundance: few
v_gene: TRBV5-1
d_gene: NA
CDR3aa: CASSLVQEDNEQFF
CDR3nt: TGCGCCAGCAGCTTGGTTCAGGAGGACAATGAGCAGTTCTTC

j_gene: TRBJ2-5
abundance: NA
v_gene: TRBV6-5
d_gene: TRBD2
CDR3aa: CASSYGGGETQYF
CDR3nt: TGTGCCAGCAGCTATGGGGGGGGAGAGACCCAGTACTTC

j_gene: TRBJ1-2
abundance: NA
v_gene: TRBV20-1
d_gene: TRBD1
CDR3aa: CSARDPTGFGYTF
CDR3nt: TGCAGTGCTAGAGATCCGACAGGGTTTGGCTACACCTTC

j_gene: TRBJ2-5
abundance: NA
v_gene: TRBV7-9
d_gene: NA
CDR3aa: CASSWDPGVEETQYF
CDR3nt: TGTGCCAGCAGCTGGGACCCCGGGGTGGAAGAGACCCAGTACTTC

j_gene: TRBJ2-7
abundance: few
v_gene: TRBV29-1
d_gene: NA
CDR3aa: CSVGDFGWGEQYF
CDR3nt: TGCAGCGTTGGGGATTTCGGGTGGGGCGAGCAGTACTTC

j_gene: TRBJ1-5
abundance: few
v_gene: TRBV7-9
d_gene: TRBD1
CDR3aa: CASSLGTGGRNQPQHF
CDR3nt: TGTGCCAGCAGCTTAGGGACAGGGGGTCGCAATCAGCCCCAGCATTTT

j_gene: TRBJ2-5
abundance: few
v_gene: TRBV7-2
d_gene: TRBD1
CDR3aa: CASSSWVGQGRETQYF
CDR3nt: TGTGCCAGCAGCTCCTGGGTTGGACAGGGGCGGGAGACCCAGTACTTC

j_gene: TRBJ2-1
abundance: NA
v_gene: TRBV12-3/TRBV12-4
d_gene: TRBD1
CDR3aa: CASTPGTGGSDEQFF
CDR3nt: TGTGCCAGCACTCCCGGGACAGGGGGCAGCGATGAGCAGTTCTTC

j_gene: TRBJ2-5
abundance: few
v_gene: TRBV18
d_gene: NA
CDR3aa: CASSPPAETQYF
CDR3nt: TGTGCCAGCTCACCACCCGCAGAGACCCAGTACTTC

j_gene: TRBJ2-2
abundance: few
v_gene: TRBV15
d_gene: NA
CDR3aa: CATSRDRSSGELFF
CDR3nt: TGTGCCACCAGCAGAGATCGGAGTTCCGGGGAGCTGTTTTTT

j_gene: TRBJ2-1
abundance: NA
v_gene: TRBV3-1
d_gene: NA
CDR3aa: CASSPVRGDPYNEQFF
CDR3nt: TGTGCCAGCAGCCCAGTACGCGGGGATCCCTACAATGAGCAGTTCTTC

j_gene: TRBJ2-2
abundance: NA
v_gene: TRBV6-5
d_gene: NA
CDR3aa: CASSSITGELFF
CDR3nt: TGTGCCAGCAGTTCTATCACCGGGGAGCTGTTTTTT

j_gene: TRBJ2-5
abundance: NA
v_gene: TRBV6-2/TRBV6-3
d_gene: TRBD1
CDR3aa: CASRPDFRDRAETQYF
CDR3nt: TGTGCCAGCAGACCCGACTTTCGGGACAGGGCAGAGACCCAGTACTTC

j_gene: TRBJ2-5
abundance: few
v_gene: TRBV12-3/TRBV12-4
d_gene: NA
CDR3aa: CASSTYSKRETQYF
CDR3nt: TGTGCCAGCAGCACGTACAGTAAGCGGGAGACCCAGTACTTC

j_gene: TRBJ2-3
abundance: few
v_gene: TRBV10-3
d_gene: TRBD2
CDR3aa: CAISQAGGLTDTQYF
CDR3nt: TGTGCCATCAGCCAAGCGGGGGGGCTCACAGATACGCAGTATTTT

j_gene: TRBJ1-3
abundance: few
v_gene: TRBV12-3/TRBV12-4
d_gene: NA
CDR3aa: CASSFYASRNTIYF
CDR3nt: TGTGCCAGCAGTTTTTACGCATCTAGAAACACCATATATTTT

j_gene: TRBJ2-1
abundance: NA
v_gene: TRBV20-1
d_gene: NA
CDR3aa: CSASQRDEQFF
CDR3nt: TGCAGTGCGAGTCAGAGGGATGAGCAGTTCTTC

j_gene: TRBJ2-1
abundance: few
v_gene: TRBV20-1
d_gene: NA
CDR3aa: CSAREWGQGGYNEQFF
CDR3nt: TGCAGTGCTAGAGAGTGGGGTCAAGGGGGGTACAATGAGCAGTTCTTC

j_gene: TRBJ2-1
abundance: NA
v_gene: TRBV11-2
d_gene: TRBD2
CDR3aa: CASSLGRLAGLSYNEQFF
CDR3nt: TGTGCCAGCAGCTTAGGCAGACTAGCGGGGCTCTCCTACAATGAGCAGTTCTTC

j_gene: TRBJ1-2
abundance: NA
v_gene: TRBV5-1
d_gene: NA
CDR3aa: CASSCVVENRAYGYTF
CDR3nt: TGCGCCAGCAGCTGTGTAGTCGAAAACAGGGCCTATGGCTACACCTTC